This T cell receptor (beta chain) comes out of a study of blood T cell repertoires in COVID-19. Study details: T cells, B-cell-depleted T cells, or PBMCs provided the cDNA or gDNA that served as material.

Using immunoSEQ multiplex PCR, the repertoire was profiled, and TCRdb retains in-frame clones only, with some absent. This table has 350,000 to 400,000 clones, 80% to 90% appearing once. The V end lost 4 bases, the J end lost 0 bases, and 7 bases lay between the germline ends. Per germline, CDR1 MNHEY and CDR2 SVGAGI. The CDR3 has 14 residues. The sequence was collected from a woman in her twenties or thirties with COVID-19, enrolled during active disease. This chain uses TRBV6-5 with TRBJ2-4; D remains unclear. Source material: peripheral blood. The CDR3 reads CASSSRLAKNIQYF. In DNA form, the CDR3 reads TGTGCCAGCAGTTCGCGACTAGCCAAAAACATTCAGTACTTC.